The 7 T cell receptor beta chains given below trace back to one sample, sequenced in a study of blood T cell repertoires in COVID-19 (dated by TCRdb to 2020 to 2022). Receptor libraries were prepared by the immunoSEQ multiplex PCR assay. As stored in TCRdb, this immuneACCESS dataset retains in-frame rearrangements with V and J assigned. A fraction of the clones does not appear; measured against another copy, unresolved V genes explain less than half of the discrepancy, and the remainder lacks a known reason. The sample has about 250,000 clones on record, 85% to 90% of them singletons. In total, the top ten clones hold about 1.5% of the sample. Sequenced: PBMCs or T cells enriched from blood (not recorded which). The source of these receptors is a woman aged 45 to 65 who had recovered from COVID-19.

The rearrangement links TRBV7-2 to TRBJ1-2; 7 bases match TRBD1. CDR3 size: 15 residues. Germline V lookup: CDR1 SGHTA, CDR2 FQGNSA. J was trimmed by 8 bases and V by 10 bases; bases with no gene match: 19. DNA for the CDR3: TGTGCCACCGAATTTTCCCGCCAGGGGGTAAGCGGCTACACCTTC. Translated, it gives CATEFSRQGVSGYTF. Complete variable domain (other parts from reference TRBV7-2 and TRBJ1-2): GAGVSQSPSNKVTEKGKDVELRCDPISGHTALYWYRQSLGQGLEFLIYFQGNSAPDKSGLPSDRFSAERTGGSVSTLTIQRTQQEDSAVYLCATEFSRQGVSGYTFGSGTRLTVV.

DNA of the CDR3: TGTGCCAGCAGCCAGAGAGCCGGGACAGTGCAGTACTTC. This sequence encodes CASSQRAGTVQYF. The chain employs TRBV9 and TRBJ2-7; 7 nucleotides match TRBD1. CDR3 length equals 13 residues. Germline values: CDR1 SGDLS, CDR2 YYNGEE. Losses at the gene ends were 4 bases for V and 9 bases for J; bases not matched to a gene: 10.

The rearrangement links TRBV10-3 to TRBJ2-1; 11 bases line up with TRBD2. CDR1 ENHRY and CDR2 SYGVKD come from the germline V gene. Germline trimming cut 8 bases from V and 6 bases from J; bases unmatched to any gene: 6. This CDR3 is 14 amino acids long. In nucleotides, the CDR3 is TGTGCCATCGCTTTTGGACTAGCGGGCAATGAGCAGTTCTTC. Its protein product is CAIAFGLAGNEQFF.

This clone was observed a handful of times. J is TRBJ1-1 and V is TRBV7-9; 9 bases fit TRBD1. CDR3 length equals 14 residues. J was trimmed by 3 bases and V by 6 bases; bases with no gene match: 5. CDR1 is SEHNR and CDR2 is FQNEAQ in the germline V gene (reference sequence). Here the CDR3 DNA reads TGTGCCAGCAGGCCGACAGGGGGAGACACTGAAGCTTTCTTT. Protein product: CASRPTGGDTEAFF.

The CDR3 sequence is CASSPLGQGQRGGYTF. CDR3 DNA sequence: TGTGCCAGCAGCCCACTAGGACAGGGGCAGAGGGGTGGCTACACCTTC. The chain uses TRBV7-9 and TRBJ1-2, with 9 bases matching TRBD1. Germline trimming cut 5 bases from V and 7 bases from J; bases unmatched to any gene: 14. This CDR3 contains 16 residues. Germline loops: CDR1 SEHNR, CDR2 FQNEAQ (reference sequence).

The chain combines TRBV28 with TRBJ2-7; D call uncertain. V was pared by 3 bases and J by 3 bases, with 6 bases between. Germline V gene lookup returns CDR1 MDHEN and CDR2 SYDVKM. The CDR3 extends over 12 amino acids. In DNA form, the CDR3 reads TGTGCCAGCAGTTTCACAAGCTACGAGCAGTACTTC. Translating it yields CASSFTSYEQYF.

This chain links TRBV28 with TRBJ1-2; a possible D gene is TRBD1 (6 bases). The V and J ends lost 4 bases and 4 bases respectively, with 19 bases between them. Germline V gives CDR1 MDHEN, CDR2 SYDVKM. This CDR3 has 16 residues. This CDR3 reads CASSWRRTESSYGYTF. Here the CDR3 DNA reads TGTGCCAGCAGTTGGAGGCGGACAGAGAGTAGCTATGGCTACACCTTC.